This entry features one TCR beta chain sequence. Splitting of each subset's genomic DNA was done evenly across several immunoSEQ plates. Profiling relied on immunoSEQ multiplex PCR, and the TCRdb table lists in-frame clones only, not all of them. The sample records millions of clones, 90% to 95% being singletons. This sample was included in a study of shared clonotypes between healthy human individuals. Study-level information: The donors, two women and a few men, were aged 18 to 49.

CDR3 length: 16 amino acids. Trimming removed 0 bases from V and 2 bases from J; junction bases left unmatched: 7. CDR1 and CDR2 (germline): SGHRS, YFSETQ. Healthy and HIV-negative, the adult donors had no recent acute infections or vaccinations. Subsets obtained from CD4+ cells comprised CD45RA+ naive and CD45RA-negative memory cells. J is TRBJ2-5 and V is TRBV5-1, with TRBD2 matching over 7 bases. Input material: naive CD4+ T cells sorted from blood. Subset of the sample: CD45RA+ positively selected. The origin of this receptor is a man aged 18 to 30 in good health. CDR3 residues: CASSLELGGGQETQYF. CDR3 nucleotides: TGCGCCAGCAGCTTGGAACTGGGCGGGGGACAAGAGACCCAGTACTTC.